This T cell receptor beta chain came from a study of blood T cells in healthy people across ages. Each of the donors had around 10 milliliters of peripheral blood drawn into EDTA-treated Vacutainer tubes. V was cut by 3 bases and J by 0 bases, with 20 bases left in between. CDR1 is MNHEY and CDR2 is SVGEGT in the germline V gene. This CDR3 has 19 residues. A sample-barcoded 5' primer and a J-beta primer mix were used in a second PCR of about 6 to 11 cycles. All cDNA molecules were each tagged by a template-switch adaptor with 12 random nucleotides. TCRdb redid the calling of the 5' RACE reads with MiXCR, one entry per CDR3 protein. The data hold some 700,000 distinct CDR3 sequences, with roughly two fifths observed a single time.

The gene calls are TRBV6-2 or TRBV6-3 and TRBJ1-4; D not certain. This clonotype originated in a woman aged 55-75 years in good health. The sequenced sample was blood. The CDR3 nucleotides are TGTGCCAGCAGTTATTCCCTTTTCGTGGAGGCGGCAACTAATGAAAAACTGTTTTTT. Amino acid sequence: CASSYSLFVEAATNEKLFF.